This entry lists 17 T cell receptor beta chains sequenced from one sample in a study of shared clonotypes between healthy human individuals. TCRdb's copy holds only in-frame clones and misses some; the assay was immunoSEQ multiplex PCR. The sample includes about half a million clones, over 70% seen only once; the top ten take roughly an eighth. Sequenced: PBMCs. The receptors derive from a woman aged 40 to 49 in good health. Some clones in this sample may be carry-over from other donors' samples.

As regards this clone: It is likely a read error: a sequence one base away is far more abundant. CDR3: CAGRSGDPYEQYF. CDR3 nucleotides: TGTGCCGGTAGGAGCGGGGACCCTTACGAGCAGTACTTC. The chain carries TRBV28 and TRBJ2-7; 7 bases map to TRBD2. J gave up 4 bases and V 11 bases, and 11 bases lay outside the gene matches. Germline CDR1 and CDR2: MDHEN and SYDVKM. This CDR3 has 13 residues.

The chain employs TRBV5-6 and TRBJ2-7; unclear D gene. Trimming cost V 2 bases and J 7 bases, with 7 bases left between them. CDR3 length: 11 residues. Germline CDR1 is SGHDT and CDR2 is YYEEEE. The DNA for the CDR3 is TGTGCCAGCAGCTTTCTGGGAGAGCAGTACTTC. This encodes CASSFLGEQYF.

The chain recombines TRBV7-2 with TRBJ2-7; D remains ambiguous. This CDR3 is 14 amino acids long. Trimming stripped 5 bases from V and 0 bases from J, with 11 bases between. The germline gives CDR1 SGHTA, CDR2 FQGNSA. CDR3 residues: CASSVTDVSYEQYF. For the CDR3, the DNA is TGTGCCAGCAGCGTCACGGACGTCTCCTACGAGCAGTACTTC.

This rearrangement joins TRBV9 to TRBJ1-1; the D is unclear. The CDR3 is 13 amino acids. Trimming cost V 3 bases and J 2 bases, with 8 bases left between them. Germline CDR1 and CDR2: SGDLS and YYNGEE. The CDR3 region has the DNA TGTGCCAGCAGCGGATTGATTAACACTGAAGCTTTCTTT. This gives the protein CASSGLINTEAFF.

A remark on this clone: A far larger clone is off by one base, so a read error is likely. Distinct nucleotide sequences in the sample also encode this CDR3. The genes are TRBV5-4 and TRBJ2-5; the match to TRBD1 covers 11 bases. The end of the DNA is better explained by TRBJ2-7, so the J call may be wrong. The CDR3 runs 14 residues. The germline gives CDR1 SGHNT, CDR2 YYREEE (reference sequence). The DNA for the CDR3 is TGTGCCAGCAGCTTCGGACAGGGGGCCTCCGAGCAGTACTTC. This gives the protein CASSFGQGASEQYF.

Concerning this clone itself: With a far larger clone one base away, a read error is the likely cause. This chain links TRBV5-4 with TRBJ2-3, with 10 positions matching TRBD2. Looked up from germline, CDR1 is SGHNT and CDR2 is YYREEE (reference sequence). This CDR3 region has 16 residues. The chain's CDR3 is CAGSLGLAGGTDTQYF. CDR3 DNA: TGTGCCGGCAGCTTGGGGCTAGCGGGGGGCACAGATACGCAGTATTTT.

The chain recombines TRBV6-6 with TRBJ2-7; TRBD1 is a possible D gene (6 bases). The CDR3 runs 15 residues. Germline CDR1 MNHNY, CDR2 SVGAGI (reference sequence). V lost 7 bases and J 0 bases, leaving 16 bases between the germline ends. CDR3 sequence reads: CASTIAGTPSYEQYF. The CDR3 region has the DNA TGTGCCAGCACCATTGCCGGGACACCCTCCTACGAGCAGTACTTC.

This clone was picked up a small number of times. An end of the junction differs from the germline gene, which may be a read error. The chain joins TRBV19 to TRBJ1-1; the D is unclear. Germline loops: CDR1 LNHDA, CDR2 SQIVND (reference sequence). The CDR3 loop spans 13 amino acids. Here the CDR3 reads CASRPHGNAEAFF. In DNA form, the CDR3 reads TGTGCCAGTAGGCCTCATGGGAACGCTGAAGCTTTCTTT.

Concerning this clone: A far larger clone is just one base off, so this is likely a read error. Other DNA sequences in this sample translate to the same CDR3. This chain joins TRBV2 and TRBJ2-2; D ambiguous. Germline CDR1 SNHLY, CDR2 FYNNEI. This CDR3 has 12 residues. V lost 6 bases and J 5 bases, leaving 7 bases between the germline ends. The CDR3 reads CASRYYTGELFF. In DNA form, the CDR3 reads TGTGCCAGCAGGTACTATACCGGGGAGCTGTTTTTT.

This rearrangement joins TRBV11-2 to TRBJ2-7; 7 positions match TRBD2. This CDR3 is built from 13 residues. V was pared by 3 bases and J by 3 bases, with 2 bases of the junction left unmatched. From germline, CDR1 is SGHAT and CDR2 FQNNGV. DNA of the CDR3: TGTGCCAGCAGCTTCGGGGGGAACTACGAGCAGTACTTC. It translates to CASSFGGNYEQYF.

With regard to this clone: A much larger clone differs from this one at a single base, so this may be a read error. The V and J genes are TRBV27 and TRBJ2-7; 9 bases are shared with TRBD2. The CDR3 runs 17 residues. J gave up 3 bases and V 8 bases, and 17 bases lay outside the gene matches. The V gene's germline CDR1 is MNHEY and CDR2 SMNVEV (reference sequence). The CDR3 DNA sequence: TGTGCCAGCGGTTACAAAGGGGCGGGAGGGCCAGACTACGAGCAGTACTTC. Translating it yields CASGYKGAGGPDYEQYF.

The chain uses TRBV10-3 and TRBJ2-3; TRBD2 agrees at 14 bases. V was pared by 4 bases and J by 4 bases, with 4 bases of the junction left unmatched. Per germline, CDR1 ENHRY and CDR2 SYGVKD. This CDR3 spans 16 amino acids. Here the CDR3 DNA reads TGTGCCATCAGTGGGACTAGCGGGAGGATGGCAGATACGCAGTATTTT. Translation: CAISGTSGRMADTQYF.

The V call is TRBV5-1, the J call TRBJ1-5, with 11 bases identical to TRBD1. The CDR3 has 15 residues. V lost 6 bases, J lost 6 bases, and 8 bases stayed unmatched. Germline lookup yields CDR1 SGHRS and CDR2 YFSETQ. The CDR3 loop is CASTADRGLGQPQHF. CDR3 coding DNA: TGCGCCAGCACCGCGGACAGGGGGCTAGGTCAGCCCCAGCATTTT.

The chain employs TRBV15 and TRBJ1-1, with D uncertain. V was cut by 4 bases and J by 1 base, with 10 bases left in between. This CDR3 region has 14 residues. Germline CDR1 LNHNV, CDR2 YYDKDF (reference sequence). This CDR3 reads CATSTGRSNTEAFF. CDR3 nucleotide sequence: TGTGCCACCAGCACCGGACGGTCGAACACTGAAGCTTTCTTT.

The CDR3 DNA reads as TGTGCCAGCAGCTTAAAAAAACAGGGGGCCGGCAGCGGAGATACGCAGTATTTT. Translating gives CASSLKKQGAGSGDTQYF. The chain uses TRBV13 and TRBJ2-3; TRBD1 agrees at 9 bases. V was clipped by 2 bases and J by 5 bases; unmatched bases: 14. From germline, CDR1 is PRHDT and CDR2 FYEKMQ (reference sequence). The CDR3 extends over 18 amino acids.

This chain joins TRBV5-1 and TRBJ2-5; the match to TRBD2 covers 12 bases. The CDR3 spans 15 residues. Germline CDR1 and CDR2: SGHRS and YFSETQ. Trimming at V came to 0 bases and at J to 3 bases, leaving 0 bases not matched to a gene. The CDR3 region has the DNA TGCGCCAGCAGCTTGGGGACTAGCGGGGAAGAGACCCAGTACTTC. Protein sequence: CASSLGTSGEETQYF.

On this clone itself: At one end, the junction sequence differs from germline, possibly due to a read error. The chain employs TRBV28 and TRBJ2-1; D is ambiguous. Germline loops: CDR1 MDHEN, CDR2 SYDVKM. There are 14 residues in the CDR3. The CDR3 loop is CVSRLRSSYNEQFF. The DNA of the CDR3 is TGTGTCAGCAGGTTGAGGAGCTCCTACAATGAGCAGTTCTTC.